This T cell receptor beta chain was sequenced in a study of blood T cells in healthy people across ages. The CDR3 sequence is 15 residues long. The V gene end was trimmed by 7 bases and the J gene end by 5 bases; junction bases not matched to a gene: 7. Worth noting for this clonotype: Its antigen is currently unknown.

Combining a sample-barcoded 5' primer with a J-beta primer mix, a second PCR ran for roughly 7 to 12 cycles. TCRdb passed the 5' RACE reads through MiXCR, listing each CDR3 protein once. The sample has approximately 850,000 distinct CDR3 sequences, more than 40% seen once. Overall study findings and caveats: Diversity of TCR beta correlated strongly with naive T cell percentage.

This sequence originates from a man between 60 and 70 years old in good health. Sequencing was done on a sample of blood. V is TRBV12-3 or TRBV12-4 and J is TRBJ1-4, with 10 positions matching TRBD1. The CDR3 sequence is CASTRQGAQNEKLFF. The CDR3 DNA is TGTGCCAGCACCCGACAGGGGGCGCAGAATGAAAAACTGTTTTTT.